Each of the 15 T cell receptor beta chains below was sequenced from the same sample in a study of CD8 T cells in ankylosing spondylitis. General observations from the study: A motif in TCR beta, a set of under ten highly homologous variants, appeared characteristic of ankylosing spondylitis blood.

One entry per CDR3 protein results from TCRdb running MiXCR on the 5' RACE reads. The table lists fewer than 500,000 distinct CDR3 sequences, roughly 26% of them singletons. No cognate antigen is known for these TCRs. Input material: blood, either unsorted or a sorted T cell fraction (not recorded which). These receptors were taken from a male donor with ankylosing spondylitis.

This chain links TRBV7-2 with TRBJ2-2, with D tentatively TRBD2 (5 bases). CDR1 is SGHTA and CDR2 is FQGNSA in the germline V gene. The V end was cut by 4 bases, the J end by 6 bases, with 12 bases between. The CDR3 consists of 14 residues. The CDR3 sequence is CASSSLRGPGELFF. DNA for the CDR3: TGTGCCAGCAGCTCTCTTCGAGGGCCCGGGGAGCTGTTTTTT.

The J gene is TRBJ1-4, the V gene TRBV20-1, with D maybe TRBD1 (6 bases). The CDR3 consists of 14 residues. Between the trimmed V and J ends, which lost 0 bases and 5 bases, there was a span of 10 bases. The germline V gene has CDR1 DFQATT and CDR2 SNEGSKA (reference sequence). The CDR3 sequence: CSAREGAENEKLFF. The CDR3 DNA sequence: TGCAGTGCTAGAGAGGGGGCCGAAAATGAAAAACTGTTTTTT.

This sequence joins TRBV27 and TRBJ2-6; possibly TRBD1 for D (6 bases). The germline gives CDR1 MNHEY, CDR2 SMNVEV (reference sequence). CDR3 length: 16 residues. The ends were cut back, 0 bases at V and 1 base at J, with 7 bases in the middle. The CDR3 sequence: CASSLSRGSGANVLTF. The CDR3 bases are TGTGCCAGCAGTTTATCAAGGGGGTCTGGGGCCAACGTCCTGACTTTC.

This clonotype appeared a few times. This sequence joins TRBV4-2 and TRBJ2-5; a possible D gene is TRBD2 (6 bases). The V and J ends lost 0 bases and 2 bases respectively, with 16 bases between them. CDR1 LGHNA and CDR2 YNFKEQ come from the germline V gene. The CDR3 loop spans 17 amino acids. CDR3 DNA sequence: TGTGCCAGCAGCCAAGAGGGGGGAGAGGGAGTTCAAGAGACCCAGTACTTC. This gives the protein CASSQEGGEGVQETQYF.

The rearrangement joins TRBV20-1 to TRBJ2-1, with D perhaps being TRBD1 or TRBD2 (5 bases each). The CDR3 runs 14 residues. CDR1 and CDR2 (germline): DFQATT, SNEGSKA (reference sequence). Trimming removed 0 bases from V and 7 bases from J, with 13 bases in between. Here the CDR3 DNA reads TGCAGTGCTAGAGATCCGCGAGGGGTGAATGAGCAGTTCTTC. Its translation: CSARDPRGVNEQFF.

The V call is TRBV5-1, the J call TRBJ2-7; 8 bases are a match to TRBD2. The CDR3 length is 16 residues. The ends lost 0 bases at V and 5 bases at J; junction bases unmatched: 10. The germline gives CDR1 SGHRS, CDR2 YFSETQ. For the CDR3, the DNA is TGCGCCAGCAGCTTGGCCGGGCGGGAGGTAAGGAACGAGCAGTACTTC. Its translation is CASSLAGREVRNEQYF.

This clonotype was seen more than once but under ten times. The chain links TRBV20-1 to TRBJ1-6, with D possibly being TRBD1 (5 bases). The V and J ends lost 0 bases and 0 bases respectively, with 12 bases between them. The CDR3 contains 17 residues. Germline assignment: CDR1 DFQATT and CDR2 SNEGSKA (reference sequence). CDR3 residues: CSARELLRGSYNSPLHF. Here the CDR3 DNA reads TGCAGTGCTAGAGAGTTGTTGAGGGGCTCCTATAATTCACCCCTCCACTTT.

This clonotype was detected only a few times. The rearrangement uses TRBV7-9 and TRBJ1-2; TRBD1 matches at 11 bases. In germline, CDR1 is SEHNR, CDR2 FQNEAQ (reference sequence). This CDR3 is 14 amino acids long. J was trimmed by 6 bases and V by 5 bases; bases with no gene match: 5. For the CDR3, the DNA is TGTGCCAGCAGCACCCGGACAGGGGGCAATGGCTACACCTTC. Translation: CASSTRTGGNGYTF.

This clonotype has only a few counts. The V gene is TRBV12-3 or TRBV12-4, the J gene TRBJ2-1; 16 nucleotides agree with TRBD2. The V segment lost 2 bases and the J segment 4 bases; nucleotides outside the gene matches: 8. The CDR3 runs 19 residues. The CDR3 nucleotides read TGTGCCAGCAGTTTAACCGGGACTAGCGGGAGGGCCAAGTACAATGAGCAGTTCTTC. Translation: CASSLTGTSGRAKYNEQFF.

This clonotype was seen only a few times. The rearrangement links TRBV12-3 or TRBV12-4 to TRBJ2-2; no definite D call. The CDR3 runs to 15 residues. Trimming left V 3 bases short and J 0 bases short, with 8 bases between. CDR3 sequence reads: CASSFYQTNTGELFF. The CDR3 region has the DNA TGTGCCAGCAGTTTCTATCAAACGAACACCGGGGAGCTGTTTTTT.

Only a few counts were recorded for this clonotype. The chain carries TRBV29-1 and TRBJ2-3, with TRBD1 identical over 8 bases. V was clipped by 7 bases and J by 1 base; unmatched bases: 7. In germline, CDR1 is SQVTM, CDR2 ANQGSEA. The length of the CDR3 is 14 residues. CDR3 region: CSAFGTGGTDTQYF. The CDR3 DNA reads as TGCAGCGCCTTCGGGACAGGAGGCACAGATACGCAGTATTTT.

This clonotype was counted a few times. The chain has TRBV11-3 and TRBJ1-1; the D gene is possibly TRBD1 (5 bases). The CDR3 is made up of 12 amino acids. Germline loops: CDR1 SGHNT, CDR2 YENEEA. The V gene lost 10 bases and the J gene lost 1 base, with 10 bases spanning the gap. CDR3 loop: CATKGRNTEAFF. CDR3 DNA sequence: TGTGCCACCAAGGGGAGGAACACTGAAGCTTTCTTT.

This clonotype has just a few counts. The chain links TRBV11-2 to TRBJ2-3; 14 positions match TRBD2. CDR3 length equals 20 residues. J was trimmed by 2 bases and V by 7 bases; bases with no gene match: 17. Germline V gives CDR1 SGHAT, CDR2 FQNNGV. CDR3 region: CASTLGTSGSNPLDTDTQYF. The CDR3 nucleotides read TGTGCCAGCACCCTAGGGACTAGCGGGAGTAATCCCCTAGACACAGATACGCAGTATTTT.

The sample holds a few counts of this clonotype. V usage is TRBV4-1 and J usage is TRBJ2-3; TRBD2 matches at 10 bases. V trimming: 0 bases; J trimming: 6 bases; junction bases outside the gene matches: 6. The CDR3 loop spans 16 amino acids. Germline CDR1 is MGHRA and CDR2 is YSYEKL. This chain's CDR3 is CASSQEDLAGDDTQYF. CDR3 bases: TGCGCCAGCAGCCAAGAAGACCTAGCGGGAGACGATACGCAGTATTTT.

Written as DNA, the CDR3 is TGCGCCAGCAGCTTGCGGACCGCCAGCTCTGGGGCCAACGTCCTGACTTTC. This encodes CASSLRTASSGANVLTF. The gene calls are TRBV5-1 and TRBJ2-6, with D uncertain. This CDR3 has 17 residues. V was trimmed by 1 base and J by 0 bases, leaving 11 bases between them. CDR1 is SGHRS and CDR2 is YFSETQ in the germline V gene. Looking up the rest from reference TRBV5-1 and TRBJ2-6 gives the full variable domain: KAGVTQTPRYLIKTRGQQVTLSCSPISGHRSVSWYQQTPGQGLQFLFEYFSETQRNKGNFPGRFSGRQFSNSRSEMNVSTLELGDSALYLCASSLRTASSGANVLTFGAGSRLTVL.